What follows are 27 T cell receptor beta chains derived from one specimen sequenced in a study of early T cells in non-severe SARS-CoV-2 infection. Each CDR3 protein is one row after TCRdb ran MiXCR on the 5' RACE reads. This repertoire shows 100,000 to 150,000 distinct CDR3 sequences, under 15% found once; its top ten account for 21%. The material sequenced was whole blood. The receptor set was obtained from an adult who was a healthcare worker with PCR-confirmed SARS-CoV-2 infection or an uninfected control (not recorded which).

This rearrangement joins TRBV13 to TRBJ2-5; D might be TRBD1 (5 bases). The CDR3 loop spans 13 amino acids. Per the germline V gene, CDR1 is PRHDT and CDR2 is FYEKMQ (reference sequence). V lost 2 bases to trimming and J lost 2 bases, with 6 bases between them. CDR3 bases: TGTGCCAGCAGCTTAAGGGGTCAAGAGACCCAGTACTTC. It codes for CASSLRGQETQYF.

The sample holds one count of this clonotype. This may stem from a read error, because a much larger clone lies one nucleotide away. This chain uses TRBV6-2 or TRBV6-3 with TRBJ1-5; TRBD1 matches at 7 bases. Germline V lookup: CDR1 MNHEY, CDR2 SVGEGT. The CDR3 extends over 18 amino acids. CDR3 amino acids: CASSYSRDRARSNQPRHF. The CDR3 coding sequence is TGTGCCAGCAGTTACTCGAGAGACAGGGCCCGTAGCAATCAGCCCCGGCATTTT.

This sequence joins TRBV5-4 and TRBJ2-5; no firm D call. Trimming took 4 bases from V and 5 from J, leaving 18 bases between them. Per the germline V gene, CDR1 is SGHNT and CDR2 is YYREEE (reference sequence). The CDR3 is 15 residues long. The CDR3 reads CASSPGPETSETQYF. CDR3 DNA sequence: TGTGCCAGCAGCCCTGGGCCCGAAACCTCGGAGACCCAGTACTTC.

This clonotype was recorded at least ten times. The chain uses TRBV7-9 and TRBJ2-3; D possibly corresponds to TRBD2 (6 bases). CDR3 size: 15 residues. Trimming pared 5 bases from V and 0 bases from J, leaving 12 bases between. The germline V gene encodes CDR1 SEHNR and CDR2 FQNEAQ (reference sequence). CDR3 DNA sequence: TGTGCCAGCAGCCCTCCGGGGGTTAGCACAGATACGCAGTATTTT. This sequence encodes CASSPPGVSTDTQYF. Supplemented by reference TRBV7-9 and TRBJ2-3, the full variable domain reads DTGVSQNPRHKITKRGQNVTFRCDPISEHNRLYWYRQTLGQGPEFLTYFQNEAQLEKSRLLSDRFSAERPKGSFSTLEIQRTEQGDSAMYLCASSPPGVSTDTQYFGPGTRLTVL.

Only a few counts were recorded for this clonotype. V usage is TRBV13 and J usage is TRBJ2-6; the D is unclear. V lost 2 bases and J 1 base, leaving 15 bases between the germline ends. The germline gives CDR1 PRHDT, CDR2 FYEKMQ (reference sequence). The CDR3 totals 18 residues. The CDR3 is CASSLNSYLPSGANVLTF. The CDR3, as DNA: TGTGCCAGCAGCTTAAACAGCTATCTTCCTTCTGGGGCCAACGTCCTGACTTTC.

This clonotype came up many times. The chain joins TRBV30 to TRBJ2-7; D is perhaps TRBD1 (5 bases). This CDR3 is built from 15 residues. The germline gives CDR1 GTSNPN, CDR2 SVGIG (reference sequence). With 5 bases removed from V and 3 bases from J, the gap between germline ends came to 20 bases. The CDR3 is CAWGPGNPALYEQYF. CDR3 DNA: TGTGCCTGGGGCCCAGGGAACCCAGCCCTCTACGAGCAGTACTTC.

The chain joins TRBV7-9 to TRBJ1-2, with unresolved D. Germline V gives CDR1 SEHNR, CDR2 FQNEAQ (reference sequence). Deletions cut 2 bases from V and 3 bases from J, with 13 bases between. This CDR3 spans 15 amino acids. CDR3 residues: CASSLWFQSDYGYTF. The CDR3 DNA sequence: TGTGCCAGCAGCTTATGGTTTCAATCTGACTATGGCTACACCTTC.

This clonotype has more than one count but fewer than ten. V and J are TRBV20-1 and TRBJ2-3, with 9 bases aligning to TRBD1. Germline loops: CDR1 DFQATT, CDR2 SNEGSKA (reference sequence). The V segment lost 6 bases and the J segment 6 bases; nucleotides outside the gene matches: 13. This CDR3 has 15 residues. CDR3 loop: CSAQGRDRDPDTQYF. In DNA, the CDR3 is TGCAGTGCCCAGGGGCGGGACAGGGATCCCGATACGCAGTATTTT.

This clonotype has more than one count but fewer than ten. The chain carries TRBV27 and TRBJ2-5; D not certain. Trimming cost V 6 bases and J 2 bases, with 16 bases left between them. The CDR3 has 15 amino acids. Germline V gene sequence: CDR1 MNHEY, CDR2 SMNVEV (reference sequence). The CDR3 DNA reads as TGTGCCAGCAGCCCCTTTTCGACCGAACAAGAGACCCAGTACTTC. Its translation: CASSPFSTEQETQYF.

This clonotype was picked up a small number of times. CDR3 coding DNA: TGTGCCAGTCACCAGGGCAGTCACACCGGGGAGCTGTTTTTT. Translation: CASHQGSHTGELFF. The chain joins TRBV19 to TRBJ2-2, with D perhaps matching TRBD1 (5 bases). Trimming removed 8 bases at V and 3 bases at J, with 13 bases between. Per the germline V gene, CDR1 is LNHDA and CDR2 is SQIVND (reference sequence). The CDR3 sequence is 14 residues long.

The V and J genes are TRBV7-4 and TRBJ2-5; D remains ambiguous. V was cut by 5 bases and J by 10 bases, with 8 bases left in between. This CDR3 is built from 10 residues. Germline assignment: CDR1 SGHVT and CDR2 SQSDAQ. The CDR3 region is CASSTKDQYF. CDR3 sequence (DNA): TGTGCCAGCAGCACGAAGGACCAGTACTTC.

The chain couples TRBV11-1 to TRBJ2-1; D is tentatively TRBD1 or TRBD2 (6 bases each). The V end lost 5 bases, the J end lost 7 bases, and 12 bases lay between the germline ends. Germline lookup yields CDR1 SGHAT and CDR2 FQDESV (reference sequence). The CDR3 runs to 13 residues. CDR3 sequence reads: CASSPGGENEQFF. The CDR3 coding sequence is TGTGCCAGCAGCCCCGGGGGCGAGAATGAGCAGTTCTTC. Based on the CDR3 plus reference TRBV11-1 and TRBJ2-1, the full variable domain is EAEVAQSPRYKITEKSQAVAFWCDPISGHATLYWYRQILGQGPELLVQFQDESVVDDSQLPKDRFSAERLKGVDSTLKIQPAELGDSAMYLCASSPGGENEQFFGPGTRLTVL.

The chain is built from TRBV6-5 and TRBJ2-1; TRBD1 agrees at 7 bases. With V trimmed by 8 bases and J by 8 bases, 9 bases remained unmatched. Germline CDR1 and CDR2: MNHEY and SVGAGI. The CDR3 contains 13 residues. CDR3 DNA sequence: TGTGCCAGCGCGAGGGGGCCTTTCCATGAGCAGTTCTTC. It codes for CASARGPFHEQFF.

This clonotype came up a few times. The rearrangement joins TRBV20-1 to TRBJ2-1, with 10 positions matching TRBD2. The junction had 6 bases not matched to a gene; V was cut back by 6 bases and J by 1 base. The CDR3 spans 15 residues. Germline values: CDR1 DFQATT, CDR2 SNEGSKA (reference sequence). The CDR3 coding sequence is TGCAGTGCGAGACTAGCGGGCCAATCCTACAATGAGCAGTTCTTC. It is translated as CSARLAGQSYNEQFF.

This rearrangement joins TRBV11-2 to TRBJ1-2, with unresolved D. Germline CDR1 reads SGHAT; CDR2 reads FQNNGV. The CDR3 totals 13 residues. V was clipped by 4 bases and J by 3 bases, with 9 bases between them. CDR3 in amino acids: CASSSLSDYGYTF. CDR3 nucleotide sequence: TGTGCCAGCAGCTCCTTATCGGACTATGGCTACACCTTC.

J is TRBJ2-2 and V is TRBV25-1; no firm D call. CDR3 length equals 14 residues. Germline CDR1 and CDR2: MGHDK and SYGVNS. Trimming took off 6 bases at V and 2 bases at J, with 10 bases between the two ends. CDR3 region: CASSHPVNTGELFF. The CDR3, as DNA: TGTGCCAGCAGCCACCCCGTCAACACCGGGGAGCTGTTTTTT.

This clonotype was counted ten times or more. This rearrangement joins TRBV20-1 to TRBJ2-1; TRBD2 aligns across 12 bases. V was clipped by 0 bases and J by 8 bases; unmatched bases: 5. The germline CDR1 and CDR2 sequences are DFQATT and SNEGSKA (reference sequence). This CDR3 contains 15 residues. The CDR3 spells CSARDSLAGGHEQFF. The CDR3 nucleotides read TGCAGTGCTAGAGATTCACTAGCGGGGGGTCATGAGCAGTTCTTC.

The chain carries TRBV19 and TRBJ2-2, with a weak D call TRBD1 (5 bases). Germline lookup yields CDR1 LNHDA and CDR2 SQIVND (reference sequence). Deletions cut 11 bases from V and 4 bases from J, with 20 bases between. The CDR3 contains 15 residues. The CDR3 loop reads CASGSGASVTGELFF. Written as DNA, the CDR3 is TGTGCCTCGGGCAGTGGGGCGTCGGTCACCGGGGAGCTGTTTTTT.

The chain has TRBV5-1 and TRBJ2-3, with 14 bases matching TRBD2. The length of the CDR3 is 16 residues. V shed 4 bases and J 5 bases; nucleotides not matched to a gene: 6. Germline values: CDR1 SGHRS, CDR2 YFSETQ. The CDR3 coding sequence is TGCGCCAGCAGCCCCGGGACTAGCGGGGGAGGAGATACGCAGTATTTT. It encodes CASSPGTSGGGDTQYF.

This clonotype was seen a handful of times. The chain recombines TRBV3-1 with TRBJ1-1; D is unclear. Trimming removed 0 bases from V and 3 bases from J, with 5 bases in between. The CDR3 covers 13 residues. Germline CDR1 reads LGHDT; CDR2 reads YNNKEL (reference sequence). The CDR3 region is CASSQDRDTEAFF. The DNA for the CDR3 is TGTGCCAGCAGCCAAGACCGGGACACTGAAGCTTTCTTT.

This chain connects TRBV12-3 or TRBV12-4 to TRBJ2-3; 9 bases align to TRBD2. This CDR3 is 14 amino acids long. V was pared by 5 bases and J by 1 base, with 1 base of the junction left unmatched. In DNA, the CDR3 is TGTGCCAGCAGTCAGCGGGAGGGCACAGATACGCAGTATTTT. This codes for CASSQREGTDTQYF.

The V and J genes are TRBV4-1 and TRBJ1-6; tentatively, D is TRBD1 (6 bases). The V gene's germline CDR1 is MGHRA and CDR2 YSYEKL. CDR3 length: 17 residues. V gave up 0 bases and J gave up 5 bases, with 14 bases separating them. The CDR3 region has the DNA TGCGCCAGCAGCCAAGAACCTTTTACAGGGCATAATTCACCCCTCCACTTT. Translation gives CASSQEPFTGHNSPLHF.

The chain joins TRBV13 to TRBJ2-7; a possible D gene is TRBD1 (6 bases). This CDR3 is 14 amino acids long. CDR1 is PRHDT, CDR2 FYEKMQ, per germline (reference sequence). The V end lost 4 bases, the J end lost 5 bases, and 15 bases lay between the germline ends. The CDR3 spells CASSSLIDRNEQYF. CDR3 DNA: TGTGCCAGCAGCTCGCTCATCGACAGGAACGAGCAGTACTTC.

CDR3: CASSLMGTESSYEQYF. The CDR3, as DNA: TGTGCCAGCAGCTTAATGGGGACAGAAAGCTCCTACGAGCAGTACTTC. This rearrangement joins TRBV13 to TRBJ2-7; 7 nucleotides align to TRBD1. V shed 2 bases, J shed 0 bases, and the junction held 7 bases outside the gene matches. The V gene's germline CDR1 is PRHDT and CDR2 FYEKMQ (reference sequence). This CDR3 is 16 amino acids long.

The V and J genes are TRBV3-1 and TRBJ2-2; the D call may be TRBD1 or TRBD2 (6 bases each). The CDR3 runs to 15 residues. Looked up from germline, CDR1 is LGHDT and CDR2 is YNNKEL (reference sequence). The germline V and J ends were trimmed by 5 bases and 6 bases, with 16 bases remaining between them. CDR3 in amino acids: CASSWRGGGAGELFF. The CDR3 bases are TGTGCCAGCAGCTGGAGAGGGGGAGGCGCCGGGGAGCTGTTTTTT.

This clonotype came up a few times. This rearrangement joins TRBV12-3 or TRBV12-4 to TRBJ1-2, with D tentatively TRBD1 (6 bases). The V and J ends lost 6 bases and 4 bases respectively, with 12 bases between them. The CDR3 runs to 13 residues. The DNA of the CDR3 is TGTGCCAGCAGCACAGGGCTCGGCTATGGCTACACCTTC. It codes for CASSTGLGYGYTF.

This clonotype was detected many times. This chain uses TRBV12-3 or TRBV12-4 with TRBJ2-1, with D possibly matching TRBD2 (5 bases). V lost 5 bases, J lost 6 bases, and 8 bases lay in between. The CDR3 consists of 12 residues. In DNA form, the CDR3 reads TGTGCCAGCAGTACACGGGGCAATGAGCAGTTCTTC. Translating it yields CASSTRGNEQFF.